This record covers a single T cell receptor (beta chain). This sample is drawn from a study of OX40 agonist ivuxolimab in advanced cancers. Assay used: immunoSEQ multiplex PCR; TCRdb lists only in-frame clones, some missing. The sample has over 75,000 clones; more than 80% are singletons. V was pared by 7 bases and J by 1 base, with 10 bases between. The germline V gene has CDR1 ENHRY and CDR2 SYGVKD. The CDR3 has 13 amino acids. This clonotype was obtained from an adult with an advanced solid tumor such as melanoma, head and neck, liver or kidney cancer. Here the sequenced sample was CD4+ or CD8+ T cells sorted from blood, taken in a trial of the OX40 agonist ivuxolimab. The chain couples TRBV10-3 to TRBJ2-5; D call uncertain. CDR3 region: CAIIGRRQETQYF. The CDR3 DNA reads TGTGCCATCATAGGACGGCGCCAAGAGACCCAGTACTTC.